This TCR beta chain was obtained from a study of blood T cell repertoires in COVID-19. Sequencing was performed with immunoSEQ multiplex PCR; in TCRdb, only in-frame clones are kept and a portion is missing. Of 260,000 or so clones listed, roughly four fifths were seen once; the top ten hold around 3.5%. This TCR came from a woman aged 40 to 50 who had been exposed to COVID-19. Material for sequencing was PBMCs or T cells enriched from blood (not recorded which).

This chain's CDR3 is CASSKITTGPIKDTGELFF. CDR3 bases: TGTGCCAGCTCGAAAATAACGACAGGGCCGATAAAGGACACCGGGGAGCTGTTTTTT. The chain recombines TRBV18 with TRBJ2-2, with TRBD1 identical over 7 bases. The CDR3 spans 19 residues. The germline CDR1 and CDR2 sequences are KGHSH and LQKENI. The ends lost 6 bases at V and 3 bases at J; junction bases unmatched: 19.